The subject of this entry is one T cell receptor (beta chain). Its antigen is unidentified. The CDR3 runs to 15 residues. Trimming at V came to 2 bases and at J to 5 bases, leaving 4 bases not matched to a gene. Per germline, CDR1 SGDLS and CDR2 YYNGEE. The data derive from a study of cytomegalovirus exposure and HLA in healthy donors. Turning to the study itself: Inside one of the first data releases sat around 86 million unique TCRs taken from HLA-typed donors. The study, taken as a whole, reports: Researchers reported from a later analysis that most CMV-associated TCR beta chains appeared HLA-restricted. Reportedly, fewer N-insertions than the approximately 690-donor mean appeared in an Asian-associated ancestry cluster in a later analysis.

Primers included in the PCR were 60 Vbeta and 13 Jbeta primers. Only in-frame clones appear in the TCRdb table, and some are missing; sequencing was by immunoSEQ multiplex PCR. The data show more than 200,000 clones, and the top ten clones hold less than 1%. This chain connects TRBV9 to TRBJ1-4, with 9 bases that match TRBD1. Specimen: PBMCs. The origin of this receptor is a woman aged 30 to 39 in good health and CMV-seropositive. CDR3 protein: CASSVTGGGNEKLFF. CDR3 sequence (DNA): TGTGCCAGCAGCGTTACAGGGGGCGGGAATGAAAAACTGTTTTTT.